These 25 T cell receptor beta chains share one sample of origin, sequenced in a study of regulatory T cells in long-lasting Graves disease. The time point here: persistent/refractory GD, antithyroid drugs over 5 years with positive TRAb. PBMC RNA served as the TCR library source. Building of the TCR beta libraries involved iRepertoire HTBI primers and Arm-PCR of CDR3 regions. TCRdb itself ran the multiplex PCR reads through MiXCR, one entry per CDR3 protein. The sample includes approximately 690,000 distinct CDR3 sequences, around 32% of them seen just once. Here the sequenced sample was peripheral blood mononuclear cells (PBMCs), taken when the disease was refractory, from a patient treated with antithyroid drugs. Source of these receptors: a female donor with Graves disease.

CDR3 region: CSASRPGTTDTQYF. CDR3 coding DNA: TGCAGTGCTAGCAGGCCAGGGACCACAGATACGCAGTATTTT. The chain has TRBV20-1 and TRBJ2-3, with D tentatively TRBD1 or TRBD2 (5 bases each). V gave up 3 bases and J gave up 2 bases, with 12 bases separating them. The CDR3 length is 14 residues. Germline V gene data show CDR1 as DFQATT and CDR2 as SNEGSKA (reference sequence).

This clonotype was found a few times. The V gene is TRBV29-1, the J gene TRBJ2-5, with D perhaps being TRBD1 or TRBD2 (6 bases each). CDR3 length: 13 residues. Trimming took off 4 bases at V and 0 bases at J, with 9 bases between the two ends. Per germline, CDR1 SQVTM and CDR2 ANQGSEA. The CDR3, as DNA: TGCAGCGTTGCTAGGGGGGACCAAGAGACCCAGTACTTC. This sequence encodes CSVARGDQETQYF.

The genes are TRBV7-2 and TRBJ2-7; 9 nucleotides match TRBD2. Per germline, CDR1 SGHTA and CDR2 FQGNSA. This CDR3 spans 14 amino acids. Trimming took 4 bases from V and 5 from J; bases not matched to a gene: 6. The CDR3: CASSSSGGRDEQYF. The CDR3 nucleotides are TGTGCCAGCAGCTCCAGCGGGGGGAGGGACGAGCAGTACTTC.

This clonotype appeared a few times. The CDR3 DNA reads TGTGCCAGCGTCCAACTCCCCGACAGCAACTACGAGCAGTACTTC. Amino acid sequence: CASVQLPDSNYEQYF. The gene calls are TRBV7-9 and TRBJ2-7; TRBD1 might be the D (5 bases). From germline, CDR1 is SEHNR and CDR2 FQNEAQ (reference sequence). V lost 8 bases, J lost 3 bases, and 20 bases lay in between. This CDR3 is 15 amino acids long.

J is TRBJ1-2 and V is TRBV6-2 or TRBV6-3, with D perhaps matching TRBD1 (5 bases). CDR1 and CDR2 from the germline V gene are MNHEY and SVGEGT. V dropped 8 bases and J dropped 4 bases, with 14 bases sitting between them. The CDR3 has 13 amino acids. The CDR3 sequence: CASRDPSIYGYTF. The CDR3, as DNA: TGTGCCAGCCGGGACCCCTCTATCTATGGCTACACCTTC.

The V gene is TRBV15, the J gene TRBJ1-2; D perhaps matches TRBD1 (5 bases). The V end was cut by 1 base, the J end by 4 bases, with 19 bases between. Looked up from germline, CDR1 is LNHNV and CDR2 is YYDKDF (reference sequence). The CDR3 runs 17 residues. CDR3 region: CATSRGNFRGLGYGYTF. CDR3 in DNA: TGTGCCACCAGCAGAGGGAATTTCCGGGGGTTAGGCTATGGCTACACCTTC. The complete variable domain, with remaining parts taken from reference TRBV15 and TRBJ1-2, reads DAMVIQNPRYQVTQFGKPVTLSCSQTLNHNVMYWYQQKSSQAPKLLFHYYDKDFNNEADTPDNFQSRRPNTSFCFLDIRSPGLGDTAMYLCATSRGNFRGLGYGYTFGSGTRLTVV.

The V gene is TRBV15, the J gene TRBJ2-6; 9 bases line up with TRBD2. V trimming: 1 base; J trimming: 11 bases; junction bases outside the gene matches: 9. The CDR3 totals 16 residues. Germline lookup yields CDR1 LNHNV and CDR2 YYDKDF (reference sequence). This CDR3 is CATSRAGLALRHVLTF. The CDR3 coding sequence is TGTGCCACCAGCAGAGCGGGACTAGCCCTCCGTCACGTCCTGACTTTC.

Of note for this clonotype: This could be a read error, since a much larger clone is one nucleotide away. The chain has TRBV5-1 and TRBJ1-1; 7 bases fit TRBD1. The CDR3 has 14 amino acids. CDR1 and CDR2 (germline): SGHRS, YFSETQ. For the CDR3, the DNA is TGCGCCGGCAGCTTGGCAGGGGGTGTCACTGAAGCTTTCTTT. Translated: CAGSLAGGVTEAFF.

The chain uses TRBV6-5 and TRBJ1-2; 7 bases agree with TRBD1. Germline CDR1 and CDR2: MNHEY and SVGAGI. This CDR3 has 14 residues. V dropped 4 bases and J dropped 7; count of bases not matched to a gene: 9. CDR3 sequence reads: CASSFHTGVRGYTF. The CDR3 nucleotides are TGTGCCAGCAGTTTCCATACAGGGGTGCGTGGCTACACCTTC.

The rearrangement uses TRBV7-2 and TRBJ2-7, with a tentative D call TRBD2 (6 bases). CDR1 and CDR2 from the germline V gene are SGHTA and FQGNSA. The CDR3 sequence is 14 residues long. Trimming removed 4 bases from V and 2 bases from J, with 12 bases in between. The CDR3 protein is CASSSPGETYEQYF. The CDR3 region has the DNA TGTGCCAGCAGCTCTCCGGGAGAAACCTACGAGCAGTACTTC.

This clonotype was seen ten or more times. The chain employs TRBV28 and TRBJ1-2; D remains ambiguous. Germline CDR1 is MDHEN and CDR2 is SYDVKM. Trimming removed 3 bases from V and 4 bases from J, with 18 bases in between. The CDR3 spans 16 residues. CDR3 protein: CASSFPSRVEGYGYTF. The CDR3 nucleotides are TGTGCCAGCAGTTTCCCCTCCCGGGTTGAGGGCTATGGCTACACCTTC.

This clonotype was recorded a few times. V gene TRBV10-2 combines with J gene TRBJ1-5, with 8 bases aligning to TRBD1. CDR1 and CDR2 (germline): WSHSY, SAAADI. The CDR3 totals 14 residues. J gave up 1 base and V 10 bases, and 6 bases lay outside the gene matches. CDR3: CATRTGSSNQPQHF. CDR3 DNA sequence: TGCGCCACCCGGACAGGGTCAAGCAATCAGCCCCAGCATTTT.

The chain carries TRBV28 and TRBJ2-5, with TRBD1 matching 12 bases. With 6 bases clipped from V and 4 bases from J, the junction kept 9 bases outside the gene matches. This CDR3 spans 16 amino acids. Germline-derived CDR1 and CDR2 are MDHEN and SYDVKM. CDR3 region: CASSLGGDRGRETQYF. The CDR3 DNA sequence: TGTGCCAGCAGCTTAGGGGGGGACAGGGGGCGAGAGACCCAGTACTTC. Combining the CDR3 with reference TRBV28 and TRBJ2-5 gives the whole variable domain DVKVTQSSRYLVKRTGEKVFLECVQDMDHENMFWYRQDPGLGLRLIYFSYDVKMKEKGDIPEGYSVSREKKERFSLILESASTNQTSMYLCASSLGGDRGRETQYFGPGTRLLVL.

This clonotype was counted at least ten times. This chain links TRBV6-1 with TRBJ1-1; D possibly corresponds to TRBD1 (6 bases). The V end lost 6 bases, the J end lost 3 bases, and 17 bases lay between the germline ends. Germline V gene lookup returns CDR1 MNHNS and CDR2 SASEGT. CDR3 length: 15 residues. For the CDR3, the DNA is TGTGCCAGCAGCACAGGGTCTCTACTCGACACTGAAGCTTTCTTT. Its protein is CASSTGSLLDTEAFF.

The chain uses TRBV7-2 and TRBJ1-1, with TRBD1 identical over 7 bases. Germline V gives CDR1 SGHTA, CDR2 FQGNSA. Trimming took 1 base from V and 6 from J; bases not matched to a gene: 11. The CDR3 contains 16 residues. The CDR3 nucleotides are TGTGCCAGCAGCTTAGGCTGGGCAGGGGGAGGTTCTGAAGCTTTCTTT. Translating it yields CASSLGWAGGGSEAFF.

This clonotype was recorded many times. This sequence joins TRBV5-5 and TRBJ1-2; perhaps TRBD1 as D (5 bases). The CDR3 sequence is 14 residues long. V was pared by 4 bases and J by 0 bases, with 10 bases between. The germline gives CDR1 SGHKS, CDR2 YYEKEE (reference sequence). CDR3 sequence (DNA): TGTGCCAGCAGCCTACAGGAAGCTAACTATGGCTACACCTTC. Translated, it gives CASSLQEANYGYTF. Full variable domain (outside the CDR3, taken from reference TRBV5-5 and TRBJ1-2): DAGVTQSPTHLIKTRGQQVTLRCSPISGHKSVSWYQQVLGQGPQFIFQYYEKEERGRGNFPDRFSARQFPNYSSELNVNALLLGDSALYLCASSLQEANYGYTFGSGTRLTVV.

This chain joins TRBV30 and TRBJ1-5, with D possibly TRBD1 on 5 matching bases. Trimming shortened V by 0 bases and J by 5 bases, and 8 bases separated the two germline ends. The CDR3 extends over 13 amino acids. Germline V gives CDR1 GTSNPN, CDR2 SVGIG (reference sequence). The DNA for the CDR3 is TGTGCCTGGAGTGTGCAGGGTCATCAGCCCCAGCATTTT. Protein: CAWSVQGHQPQHF.

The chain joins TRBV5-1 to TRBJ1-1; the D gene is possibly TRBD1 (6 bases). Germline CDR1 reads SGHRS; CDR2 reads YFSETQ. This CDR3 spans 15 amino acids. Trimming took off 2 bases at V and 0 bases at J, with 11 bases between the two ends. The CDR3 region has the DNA TGCGCCAGCAGCTTACCGGGGGCAATGAACACTGAAGCTTTCTTT. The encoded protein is CASSLPGAMNTEAFF.

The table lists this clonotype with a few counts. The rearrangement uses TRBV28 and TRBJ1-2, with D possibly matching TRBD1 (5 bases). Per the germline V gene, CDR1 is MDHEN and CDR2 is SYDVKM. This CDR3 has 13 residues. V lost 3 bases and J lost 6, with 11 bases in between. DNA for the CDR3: TGTGCCAGCAGTTTCGAGACAGCAGATGGCTACACCTTC. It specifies CASSFETADGYTF.

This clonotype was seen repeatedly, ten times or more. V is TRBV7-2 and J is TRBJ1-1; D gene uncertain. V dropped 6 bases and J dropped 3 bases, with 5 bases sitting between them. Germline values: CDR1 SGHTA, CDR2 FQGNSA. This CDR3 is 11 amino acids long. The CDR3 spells CASSAYTEAFF. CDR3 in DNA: TGTGCCAGCAGTGCGTACACTGAAGCTTTCTTT.

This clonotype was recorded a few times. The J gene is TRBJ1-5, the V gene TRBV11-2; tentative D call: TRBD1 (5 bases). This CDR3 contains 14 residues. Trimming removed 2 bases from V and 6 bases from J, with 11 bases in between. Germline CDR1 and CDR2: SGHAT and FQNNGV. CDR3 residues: CASSLQGSSQPQHF. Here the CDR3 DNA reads TGTGCCAGCAGCTTACAGGGATCTAGTCAGCCCCAGCATTTT.

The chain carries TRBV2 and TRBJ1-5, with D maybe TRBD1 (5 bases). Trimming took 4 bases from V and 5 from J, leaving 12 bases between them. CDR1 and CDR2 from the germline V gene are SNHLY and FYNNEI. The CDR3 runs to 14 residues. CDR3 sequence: CASSGGRFDQPQHF. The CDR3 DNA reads TGTGCCAGCAGTGGGGGGAGATTCGATCAGCCCCAGCATTTT.

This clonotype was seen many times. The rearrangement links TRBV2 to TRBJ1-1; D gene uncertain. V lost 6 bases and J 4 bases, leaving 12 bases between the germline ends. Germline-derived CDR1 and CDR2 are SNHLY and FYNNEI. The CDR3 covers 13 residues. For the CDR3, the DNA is TGTGCCAGCAGCGGAGGGTGGTTCACTGAAGCTTTCTTT. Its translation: CASSGGWFTEAFF.

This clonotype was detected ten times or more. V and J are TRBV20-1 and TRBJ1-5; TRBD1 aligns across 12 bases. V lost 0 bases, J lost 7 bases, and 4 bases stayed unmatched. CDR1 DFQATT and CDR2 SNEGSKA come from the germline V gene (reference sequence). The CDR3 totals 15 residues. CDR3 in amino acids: CSAREGQGAGQPQHF. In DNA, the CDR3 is TGCAGTGCTAGAGAGGGACAGGGGGCCGGACAGCCCCAGCATTTT.

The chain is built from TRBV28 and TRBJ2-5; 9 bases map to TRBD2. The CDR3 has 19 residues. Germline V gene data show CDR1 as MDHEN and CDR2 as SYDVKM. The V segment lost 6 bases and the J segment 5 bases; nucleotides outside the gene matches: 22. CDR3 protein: CASRPNSGSPYSIKETQYF. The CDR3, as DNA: TGTGCCAGCAGGCCGAATAGCGGGAGCCCTTATTCAATAAAGGAGACCCAGTACTTC. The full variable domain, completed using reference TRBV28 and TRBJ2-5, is DVKVTQSSRYLVKRTGEKVFLECVQDMDHENMFWYRQDPGLGLRLIYFSYDVKMKEKGDIPEGYSVSREKKERFSLILESASTNQTSMYLCASRPNSGSPYSIKETQYFGPGTRLLVL.